Given below is one TCR beta chain in context. The data were obtained in a study of CD8 T cells in ankylosing spondylitis. From germline, CDR1 is DFQATT and CDR2 SNEGSKA (reference sequence). Trimming removed 0 bases from V and 6 bases from J; junction bases left unmatched: 10. There are 15 residues in the CDR3. TCRdb used MiXCR to reprocess the 5' RACE reads, holding one entry per CDR3 protein. The sample contains 150,000 to 200,000 distinct CDR3 sequences, 11% of which appear only once. The sample taken for sequencing was blood, either unsorted or a sorted T cell fraction (not recorded which). This clonotype was sampled from a male donor with ankylosing spondylitis or in good health (not recorded which). This rearrangement joins TRBV20-1 to TRBJ2-7; 8 nucleotides agree with TRBD1. In DNA form, the CDR3 reads TGCAGTGCTAGAGAACCGACAGGGGAAGGAAGCGAGCAGTACTTC. Its translation: CSAREPTGEGSEQYF.